This T cell receptor beta chain was retrieved from a study of spatial heterogeneity in lung cancer. Whole-study context: Raw reads showed each unique TCR and UMI combination turning up more than ten times on average.

Regarding time point: sample taken at primary tumor resection. TCRdb ran MiXCR on the 5' RACE reads and lists one entry per CDR3 protein. The data contain 3,600 or so distinct CDR3 sequences, 13% of them seen just once; the ten biggest clones take up about a tenth. Findings and limits, study-wide: Counts that tracked tumor mutation counts were those of expanded intratumoral alpha and beta TCRs.

The CDR3 loop spans 13 amino acids. The germline CDR1 and CDR2 sequences are MNHNS and SASEGT. Deletions cut 7 bases from V and 9 bases from J, with 17 bases between. In this sample, this clonotype turned up a few times. Its cognate antigen is unknown. The TCR originated in a female donor with early-stage non-small cell lung cancer. The specimen was lung tumor tissue, collected at surgery. The rearrangement joins TRBV6-1 to TRBJ2-3; no reliable D call. The chain's CDR3 is CASKRVPATTQYF. CDR3 coding DNA: TGTGCCAGCAAACGGGTCCCGGCGACGACGCAGTATTTT.